The subject of this entry is one T cell receptor beta chain. This entry belongs to a study of naive CD8 T cells in extremely preterm neonates. Sequencing was performed with immunoSEQ multiplex PCR; in TCRdb, only in-frame clones are kept and a portion is missing. The sample yields 4,000 to 4,500 clones, 95% to 98% seen once. Looked up from germline, CDR1 is SGHVS and CDR2 is FNYEAQ. With V trimmed by 5 bases and J by 8 bases, 5 bases remained unmatched. CDR3 length equals 14 residues. The specimen sequenced was naive CD8+ T cells from blood. V usage is TRBV7-6 and J usage is TRBJ2-1; 11 bases fit TRBD2. The receptor was derived from a human donor in good health. The CDR3 nucleotides are TGTGCCAGCAGCCATAGCGGGGGGGTTTATGAGCAGTTCTTC. Encoded protein: CASSHSGGVYEQFF.